This T cell receptor (beta chain) came from a study of long-term antiretroviral therapy in people with HIV (dated by TCRdb to the early 2020s). In terms of the full investigation: Collection of the earliest samples took place about a decade ahead of the 2015 WHO recommendation for immediate ART, at a time when ART was typically delayed until CD4 counts fell. Whether ART initiation and durable HIV suppression were associated with changes in peripheral blood TRB repertoire composition and diversity was tested in a retrospective serial study. From 25 to 30 adults with confirmed HIV infection, the cohort provided approximately 190 cryopreserved PBMC samples, gathered serially across a mean of approximately six years (range 1-12). Of the approximately 30 participants with HIV, ten to eleven were female. Test extractions of a monoclonal T-cell line alongside approximately 34 polyclonal samples showed no cross-contamination during QIAcube processing. The paper as a whole reports these results and caveats: Inferences about post-ART repertoire changes were limited because no data were available on ART adherence, viral resistance or therapy changes. Because pre-ART samples had limited cell numbers, profiling was done on unsorted PBMC rather than on sorted CD4+ and CD8+ T cells. Starting ART was linked to a significant rise in TRB diversity, yet even after long-term ART the diversity remained significantly lower than in transplant donor controls. The samples span the years 2004 to 2017, and the ART regimens used at that time may not be as effective as current regimens. The repertoire was dominated across all time points by expanded TRB clones identified before ART initiation, although this dominance was seen to fluctuate and to decrease in many PLHIV after ART. HIV repertoires had narrower CDR3 length ranges than controls, and the network structure suggested an antigen-experienced repertoire that shifted only slightly toward naive after ART. Limited PBMC availability meant only the TCR beta chain was sequenced, without alpha chain pairing.

The immunoSEQ hsTCRB v3.0 assay was used at survey level resolution for TRB variable region sequencing. The target sequencing depth for TRB was roughly 35,000-50,000 T-cell genomes per sample. TRB libraries were pooled and sequenced on an Illumina MiSeq using a v3 150-cycle kit. The paper's processing steps were these. Repertoire analysis was run in R within a reproducible Nextflow workflow that covered QC, data transformation and analysis. Custom analyses were implemented in LymphoSeq2, an R package for AIRR-Seq data exploration. Several samples yielding fewer than 5000 total TRB sequences were excluded, leaving about 190 analyzed HIV repertoires. Among the 180 or so HIV repertoires that were kept, around 60 were collected before ART initiation and some 130 were collected after ART initiation. Repertoires were downsampled to 5000 TRB nucleotide sequences, with summary statistics averaged over 100 downsampling iterations. The analysis kept only TRB sequences whose CDR3 regions were at least seven amino acids long. Two measures captured diversity: a Shannon entropy-derived clonality score and the Gini coefficient. Repertoire networks linked the top 5000 CDR3 amino acid sequences whenever two sequences differed by an edit distance of one. For TRB CDR3 amino acid sequences, GLIPH2 was used to predict antigen specificity groups and MHC restriction. Known CMV, EBV, HIV or tissue antigen associations were flagged by matching CDR3 amino acid sequences against VDJdb and McPAS-TCR. Pre-ART, post-ART and control groups were compared with Wilcoxon signed-rank tests and Holm-Bonferroni correction. TCRdb obtained this table from immuneACCESS and retained in-frame rearrangements with V and J assigned. These tables miss some clones; where compared with another copy, unresolved V genes account for less than half of the shortfall, and the remainder is unexplained. V and J calls and clone size are as listed in that table; D and trimming were resolved from the DNA. The sample table contains about 14,000 clones; only one count was recorded for 77% of them. The ten largest make up around 18% of the sample.

Details on this clone: Its antigen remains unidentified. No clone much larger than this one lies a single base away; base qualities are absent.

From cysteine to phenylalanine, the CDR3 is 13 amino acids long. Of the read, only the CDR3 DNA is kept; its 39 bases are in frame from base 1. Per the germline V gene, SNHLY is the CDR1 and FYNNEI is the CDR2. The germline V end is reduced by 7 bases and the J end by 7 bases; junction bases left unmatched: 9. To be included, a participant needed at least one PBMC sample from before ART initiation plus at least two post-ART samples. All participants with HIV were treated in the United States of America. Before DNA extraction, cryopreserved samples of about 0.9-11 million PBMC were thawed and then washed. At the time of the earliest PBMC sample for each participant with HIV, ages ranged from roughly 23 to 60 years. PBMC samples were contributed by each participant from 1-4 timepoints before ART initiation and 2-8 timepoints after ART initiation, with a median of 7 samples. For every participant, serial HIV viral load, CD4+ T-cell count, ART history and demographic data were obtained. Genomic DNA was extracted from unsorted PBMC with a Qiagen kit on a QIAcube, with processing performed in batches of 12 samples.

The sequence came from a man aged 40-55 years with HIV. This chain joins TRBV2 to TRBJ1-2, and 7 bases in between align with TRBD1. The sequenced sample was unsorted PBMCs, obtained 1.3 years before starting antiretroviral therapy. The CDR3 has the sequence CASTLTGESGYTF. The DNA sequence is given as TGTGCCAGCACCCTAACAGGGGAGAGTGGCTACACCTTC.